This is a list of T cell receptor beta chains from one sample in a study of shared clonotypes between healthy human individuals. Profiled with immunoSEQ multiplex PCR; TCRdb holds only in-frame clones, not every one. The sample yields millions of clones, around 96% seen once. Source material: naive CD8+ T cells sorted from blood. All receptors come from a man between 18 and 35 years old in good health. CDR3s leave out the opening cysteine and the closing phenylalanine or tryptophan. D genes are given only for firm matches. Clone size is given for some rows only: seen once, a few or many times, or a class if the clone is expanded.

j_gene | v_gene | d_gene | abundance | CDR3aa
TRBJ2-3 | TRBV7-8 | TRBD2 | NA | ASSFGAGATDTQY
TRBJ2-5 | TRBV6-5 | NA | NA | ASSYSIGIRETQY
TRBJ2-7 | TRBV29-1 | TRBD2 | NA | SVSRTSEYEQY
TRBJ1-2 | TRBV28 | TRBD1 | NA | ASSLGTGEYGYT
TRBJ1-4 | TRBV27 | NA | NA | ASRGILDEKLF
TRBJ2-6 | TRBV28 | TRBD1 | NA | ATGQRYMSGANVLT
TRBJ2-7 | TRBV5-4 | NA | NA | ASSVADGIEQY
TRBJ2-1 | TRBV6-5 | TRBD1 | NA | ASSYSRQGAHEQF
TRBJ1-1 | TRBV7-8 | NA | NA | ASSLAQPTALNTEAF
TRBJ2-1 | TRBV6-1 | TRBD1 | many | ASRKGQANEQF
TRBJ2-1 | TRBV7-9 | TRBD2 | NA | ASSRLAKNEQF
TRBJ2-7 | TRBV9 | NA | NA | ASSVAATSSYEQY
TRBJ2-1 | TRBV7-9 | NA | NA | ASSVGYNEQF
TRBJ2-7 | TRBV19 | NA | NA | ASSIRRDFPYEQY
TRBJ2-7 | TRBV5-5 | TRBD1 | NA | ASTKDREYEQY
TRBJ2-7 | TRBV11-2 | TRBD2 | NA | ASSYGGLAGGPQY
TRBJ1-3 | TRBV28 | TRBD1 | once | ASTSTRGKVSGNTIY
TRBJ2-3 | TRBV19 | NA | NA | ASSSGVLSTDTQY